The sequence of this TCR beta chain was determined in a study of regulatory T cells in long-lasting Graves disease. At the level of the study: Prior antithyroid drug treatment in newly diagnosed Graves' patients lasted under 3 months.

The V gene's germline CDR1 is MNHEY and CDR2 SVGEGT. This CDR3 has 13 amino acids. Losses at the gene ends were 6 bases for V and 8 bases for J; bases not matched to a gene: 7. As for time point: newly diagnosed GD, antithyroid drugs for less than 3 months. PBMC RNA was the source of the TCR library. The peripheral blood volume drawn was 7 to 10 milliliters, and it was collected into EDTA tubes. Many counts were recorded for this clonotype. Both iRepertoire HTBI primers and Arm-PCR of CDR3 regions were used to build the TCR beta libraries. In the source study's methods: Around 59 TRBV and 11 to 15 TRBJ segments were identified across samples. TCRdb recomputed calls from the multiplex PCR reads with MiXCR, one row per CDR3 protein. TCRdb assigned the V and J calls; the authors' analysis was not used. The sample yields about 430,000 distinct CDR3 sequences, 14% to 15% seen once. The same data also contributed to another study, on T cells in Graves' hyperthyroidism and ophthalmopathy.

The V call is TRBV6-2 or TRBV6-3, the J call TRBJ2-1; 7 bases match TRBD2. This receptor was obtained from a woman aged 40 to 50 with Graves disease. The sample consisted of peripheral blood mononuclear cells (PBMCs), taken at new diagnosis, from a patient treated with antithyroid drugs. In nucleotides, the CDR3 is TGTGCCAGCAGACCTAGCGGTGGGGATGAGCAGTTCTTC. It specifies CASRPSGGDEQFF.